Following are 30 T cell receptor beta chains from one sample sequenced in a study of T cell repertoires in cytomegalovirus infection. MiXCR, applied by TCRdb to the reads, yields one record per CDR3 protein. The table includes roughly 600,000 distinct CDR3 sequences, 20% to 30% detected once. The material sequenced was CD8+ T cells from PBMCs. These receptors were obtained from a human donor in good health (CMV status not recorded). Some clones in this sample may be carry-over from other donors' samples.

The chain employs TRBV11-2 and TRBJ2-3, with no clear D. In germline, CDR1 is SGHAT, CDR2 FQNNGV. V was trimmed by 4 bases and J by 2 bases, leaving 13 bases between them. The CDR3 runs to 15 residues. The CDR3 spells CASSSPHRVTDTQYF. The CDR3 DNA reads as TGTGCCAGCAGCTCCCCTCACAGAGTCACAGATACGCAGTATTTT.

This clonotype was counted ten times or more. The CDR3, as DNA: TGTGCCAGCAGCTCCGATACCTTTCAGCTAGCGGGGGAAGAGACCCAGTACTTC. Translation gives CASSSDTFQLAGEETQYF. V gene TRBV7-8 combines with J gene TRBJ2-5, with 10 bases matching TRBD2. The CDR3 sequence is 18 residues long. Trimming removed 4 bases from V and 3 bases from J; junction bases left unmatched: 14. The germline V gene has CDR1 SGHVS and CDR2 FQNEAQ.

V and J are TRBV13 and TRBJ2-3, with a tentative D call TRBD1 (7 bases). The CDR3 length is 16 residues. V lost 5 bases to trimming and J lost 3 bases, with 18 bases between them. Germline V CDR1 and CDR2: PRHDT, FYEKMQ (reference sequence). The CDR3 protein is CASSGRGDFRTDTQYF. The CDR3 DNA is TGTGCCAGCAGCGGCAGGGGGGATTTTAGAACAGATACGCAGTATTTT.

This clonotype was detected a few times. This chain connects TRBV27 to TRBJ2-1; 12 bases fit TRBD2. The trim removed 6 bases at V and 5 bases at J, leaving 11 bases unmatched. The CDR3 loop spans 17 amino acids. Germline CDR1 MNHEY, CDR2 SMNVEV (reference sequence). This chain's CDR3 is CASRRTSGDFINNEQFF. CDR3 coding DNA: TGTGCCAGCAGAAGGACTAGCGGGGACTTTATAAACAATGAGCAGTTCTTC.

There are many counts of this clonotype. The chain uses TRBV20-1 and TRBJ1-1, with D hard to call. The germline gives CDR1 DFQATT, CDR2 SNEGSKA (reference sequence). The CDR3 is 12 amino acids. V was clipped by 8 bases and J by 7 bases, with 17 bases between them. The chain's CDR3 is CSPEFSTLEAFF. CDR3 bases: TGCAGTCCAGAGTTCTCCACCCTTGAAGCTTTCTTT.

This clonotype was observed a few times. The chain has TRBV10-3 and TRBJ2-1; D not certain. Trimming removed 6 bases at V and 2 bases at J, with 5 bases between. This CDR3 is 12 amino acids long. Germline loops: CDR1 ENHRY, CDR2 SYGVKD. The CDR3 DNA reads TGTGCCATCAGCGGAGCCTACAATGAGCAGTTCTTC. It encodes CAISGAYNEQFF.

This chain connects TRBV6-2 or TRBV6-3 to TRBJ2-7; D remains unclear. Germline CDR1 MNHEY, CDR2 SVGEGT. Deletions cut 7 bases from V and 6 bases from J, with 10 bases between. The CDR3 totals 11 residues. The CDR3 sequence is CASTDWVEQYV. In nucleotides, the CDR3 is TGTGCCAGCACCGACTGGGTCGAGCAGTACGTC.

In DNA, the CDR3 is TGTGCCAGCAGTTACGAACAGGGGGCGAACACTGAAGCTTTCTTT. It translates to CASSYEQGANTEAFF. J is TRBJ1-1 and V is TRBV6-6, with 9 bases aligning to TRBD1. V was clipped by 2 bases and J by 1 base; unmatched bases: 2. Germline V gene sequence: CDR1 MNHNY, CDR2 SVGAGI (reference sequence). The CDR3 runs to 15 residues.

This chain uses TRBV2 with TRBJ2-7; the D gene is possibly TRBD2 (7 bases). V lost 10 bases, J lost 4 bases, and 26 bases lay in between. The CDR3 loop spans 16 amino acids. The germline gives CDR1 SNHLY, CDR2 FYNNEI. The DNA of the CDR3 is TGTGCCACCCAAGGGTTAAGCGGCAGGGGACTATACGAGCAGTACGTC. Residues: CATQGLSGRGLYEQYV.

This clonotype was recorded at least ten times. The V and J genes are TRBV28 and TRBJ2-3; possible D gene TRBD1, 5 bases. Germline V gives CDR1 MDHEN, CDR2 SYDVKM. The ends were cut back, 5 bases at V and 0 bases at J, with 9 bases in the middle. There are 14 residues in the CDR3. The CDR3 nucleotides are TGTGCCAGCAGTCTGACAGCTAGCACAGATACGCAGTATTTT. This sequence encodes CASSLTASTDTQYF.

J is TRBJ1-2 and V is TRBV27; tentative D call: TRBD1 (6 bases). Between the trimmed V and J ends, which lost 8 bases and 7 bases, there was a span of 14 bases. The CDR3 spans 12 residues. Germline assignment: CDR1 MNHEY and CDR2 SMNVEV (reference sequence). The CDR3 DNA sequence: TGTGCCAGCTCAGGGGATCTCGTTGGCTACACCTTC. Translation: CASSGDLVGYTF.

The V call is TRBV20-1, the J call TRBJ1-5; 7 nucleotides match TRBD1. The V segment lost 0 bases and the J segment 3 bases; nucleotides outside the gene matches: 5. CDR3 length equals 15 residues. CDR1 is DFQATT and CDR2 is SNEGSKA in the germline V gene (reference sequence). CDR3 region: CSARERGQLNQPQHF. CDR3 nucleotide sequence: TGCAGTGCTAGAGAGCGGGGACAGCTCAATCAGCCCCAGCATTTT.

This clonotype was seen at least ten times. The rearrangement uses TRBV7-9 and TRBJ2-4; possible D gene TRBD2, 5 bases. The CDR3 consists of 16 residues. Looked up from germline, CDR1 is SEHNR and CDR2 is FQNEAQ (reference sequence). Trimming removed 4 bases at V and 6 bases at J, with 19 bases between. The CDR3 coding sequence is TGTGCCAGCAGCTCCCCCGGACGGGGTTCCGTAAACATTCAGTACTTC. This sequence encodes CASSSPGRGSVNIQYF.

The chain links TRBV5-6 to TRBJ2-1, with TRBD1 identical over 7 bases. The CDR3 has 19 amino acids. Germline V gene lookup returns CDR1 SGHDT and CDR2 YYEEEE. Trimming took 4 bases from V and 8 from J; bases not matched to a gene: 24. In DNA form, the CDR3 reads TGTGCCAGCAGCCCCACGGATTCCACCCTCAGGGGGAAAATGGATGAGCAGTTCTTC. It translates to CASSPTDSTLRGKMDEQFF.

This chain links TRBV24-1 with TRBJ2-3; D may be TRBD1 (5 bases). Trimming left V 3 bases short and J 0 bases short, with 12 bases between. In germline, CDR1 is KGHDR, CDR2 SFDVKD. CDR3 length: 16 amino acids. As DNA, the CDR3 is TGTGCCACCAGTGATGCAGGGCGCCTTAGCACAGATACGCAGTATTTT. Translation: CATSDAGRLSTDTQYF.

The CDR3 reads CASSSYLTNEQYV. The CDR3 region has the DNA TGTGCCAGCTCAAGTTATCTAACGAACGAGCAGTACGTC. V and J are TRBV28 and TRBJ2-7; D ambiguous. Germline V gene data show CDR1 as MDHEN and CDR2 as SYDVKM. This CDR3 region has 13 residues. Trimming took off 8 bases at V and 5 bases at J, with 16 bases between the two ends.

The gene calls are TRBV6-4 and TRBJ1-2, with D tentatively TRBD1 (6 bases). Germline V gives CDR1 MRHNA, CDR2 SNTAGT. CDR3 size: 19 residues. The ends were cut back, 7 bases at V and 1 base at J, with 28 bases in the middle. The CDR3 is CASIHMGGGQPPINYGYTF. The CDR3 coding sequence is TGTGCCAGCATCCACATGGGGGGGGGCCAACCGCCGATTAACTATGGCTACACCTTC.

In this sample, this clonotype turned up many times. The gene calls are TRBV5-6 and TRBJ2-6, with D hard to call. V was cut by 0 bases and J by 0 bases, with 4 bases left in between. The length of the CDR3 is 15 residues. Looked up from germline, CDR1 is SGHDT and CDR2 is YYEEEE. Written as DNA, the CDR3 is TGTGCCAGCAGCTTGGATCACTCTGGGGCCAACGTCCTGACTTTC. Its protein is CASSLDHSGANVLTF.

The rearrangement links TRBV6-6 to TRBJ2-7; 8 bases fit TRBD1. V shed 4 bases, J shed 2 bases, and the junction held 4 bases outside the gene matches. Germline values: CDR1 MNHNY, CDR2 SVGAGI (reference sequence). There are 14 residues in the CDR3. DNA for the CDR3: TGTGCCAGCAGTTGGGGGACAGGCGCCTACGAGCAGTACGTC. The encoded protein is CASSWGTGAYEQYV.

Ten or more counts support this clonotype. This sequence joins TRBV6-6 and TRBJ1-1, with TRBD1 as a possible D gene (5 bases). Trimming stripped 2 bases from V and 2 bases from J, with 9 bases between. Germline CDR1 and CDR2: MNHNY and SVGAGI (reference sequence). The CDR3 is 14 residues long. The CDR3 protein is CASSYQGLNTEAFF. The CDR3, as DNA: TGTGCCAGCAGTTACCAGGGTCTAAACACTGAAGCTTTCTTT.

The genes are TRBV4-2 and TRBJ1-1; TRBD1 matches at 9 bases. CDR3 length: 15 residues. V was pared by 4 bases and J by 4 bases, with 7 bases of the junction left unmatched. Germline-derived CDR1 and CDR2 are LGHNA and YNFKEQ. The CDR3 nucleotides are TGTGCCAGCAGCCCCTGGGACAGGGTCGGCACTGAAGCTTTCTTT. Residues: CASSPWDRVGTEAFF.

In this sample, this clonotype turned up many times. This chain links TRBV7-9 with TRBJ2-2; D unresolved. The CDR3 runs 17 residues. CDR1 and CDR2 from the germline V gene are SEHNR and FQNEAQ (reference sequence). V was clipped by 5 bases and J by 0 bases, with 16 bases between them. For the CDR3, the DNA is TGTGCCAGCAGCATCCGCGGCGTGGCGGCGAACACCGGGGAGCTGTTTTTT. Translating gives CASSIRGVAANTGELFF.

The rearrangement links TRBV6-6 to TRBJ2-3, with TRBD1 as a possible D gene (6 bases). The germline V and J ends were trimmed by 6 bases and 0 bases, with 25 bases remaining between them. Per germline, CDR1 MNHNY and CDR2 SVGAGI (reference sequence). The CDR3 is made up of 19 amino acids. CDR3 sequence reads: CASRSPGQGLLSSTDTQYF. The CDR3 bases are TGTGCCAGCAGATCTCCGGGACAAGGCCTTCTTTCTAGCACAGATACGCAGTATTTT.

This clonotype was picked up a small number of times. This chain links TRBV9 with TRBJ1-1, with D uncertain. The CDR3 consists of 11 residues. V lost 0 bases and J 7 bases, leaving 4 bases between the germline ends. The germline V gene has CDR1 SGDLS and CDR2 YYNGEE. The CDR3 coding sequence is TGTGCCAGCAGCGTAGTAAATGAAGCTTTCTTT. It encodes CASSVVNEAFF. Looking up the rest from reference TRBV9 and TRBJ1-1 gives the full variable domain: DSGVTQTPKHLITATGQRVTLRCSPRSGDLSVYWYQQSLDQGLQFLIQYYNGEERAKGNILERFSAQQFPDLHSELNLSSLELGDSALYFCASSVVNEAFFGQGTRLTVV.

The chain combines TRBV19 with TRBJ2-1; possibly TRBD2 for D (6 bases). Germline CDR1 reads LNHDA; CDR2 reads SQIVND (reference sequence). This CDR3 contains 13 residues. V was cut by 10 bases and J by 0 bases, with 10 bases left in between. CDR3: CATGGASYNEQFF. The CDR3, as DNA: TGTGCCACTGGCGGGGCCTCCTACAATGAGCAGTTCTTC.

The chain carries TRBV28 and TRBJ1-5; D is possibly TRBD1 (5 bases). Germline V lookup: CDR1 MDHEN, CDR2 SYDVKM. The V and J ends lost 6 bases and 3 bases respectively, with 18 bases between them. This CDR3 contains 16 residues. The CDR3 spells CASSDIGEAHNQPQHF. The CDR3 region has the DNA TGTGCCAGCAGCGATATAGGGGAAGCGCACAATCAGCCCCAGCATTTT.

As to this clonotype: Germline and junction disagree at one end, which may indicate a read error. The chain carries TRBV28 and TRBJ2-1, with TRBD2 as a possible D gene (6 bases). CDR3 size: 14 residues. Germline loops: CDR1 MDHEN, CDR2 SYDVKM. For the CDR3, the DNA is TGTGCCAGCACTGTGGGACTTCTCGGAGATGAGCGGTTCTTC. Translated: CASTVGLLGDERFF.

This clonotype was picked up many times. This chain links TRBV14 with TRBJ2-1; no reliable D call. CDR3 length: 14 amino acids. Germline-derived CDR1 and CDR2 are SGHDN and FVKESK. V shed 5 bases and J shed 7 bases, with 15 bases lying between them. The CDR3 here is CASSKSGVTNEQFF. The CDR3 DNA follows: TGTGCCAGCAGCAAAAGTGGGGTAACAAATGAGCAGTTCTTC.

The chain has TRBV7-2 and TRBJ2-1; 9 nucleotides align to TRBD2. This CDR3 is 15 amino acids long. Germline CDR1 SGHTA, CDR2 FQGNSA. Trimming cost V 1 base and J 6 bases; bases outside gene matches: 4. The CDR3 sequence: CASSLGWRGGNEQFF. CDR3 nucleotide sequence: TGTGCCAGCAGCTTAGGATGGCGGGGGGGCAATGAGCAGTTCTTC.

This clonotype was observed a few times. This chain links TRBV4-2 with TRBJ2-5; 8 bases map to TRBD2. V dropped 1 base and J dropped 5; count of bases not matched to a gene: 6. The CDR3 is 15 amino acids. CDR1 LGHNA and CDR2 YNFKEQ come from the germline V gene. The CDR3 region has the DNA TGTGCCAGCAGCCAAGTGGTCGGGGGGGCGGAGACCCAGTACTTC. Residues: CASSQVVGGAETQYF.